The entry that follows covers one TCR beta chain sequence. This sample is part of a study of T cell changes during pregnancy in multiple sclerosis. Trimming cost V 4 bases and J 2 bases; bases outside gene matches: 11. In germline, CDR1 is SQVTM, CDR2 ANQGSEA. The CDR3 loop spans 15 amino acids. Produced via immunoSEQ multiplex PCR; TCRdb's table is partial and in-frame only. The sample lists tens of thousands of clones, about 89% occurring once. The TCR comes from a female donor in good health, enrolled as a control in a pregnancy study. The sequencing here drew on CD8+ T cells from peripheral blood mononuclear cells, taken in the first trimester of pregnancy. The rearrangement uses TRBV29-1 and TRBJ2-7, with TRBD1 identical over 7 bases. The CDR3: CSVVGDRAFPYEQYF. CDR3 in DNA: TGCAGCGTTGTTGGTGACAGGGCTTTCCCCTACGAGCAGTACTTC.